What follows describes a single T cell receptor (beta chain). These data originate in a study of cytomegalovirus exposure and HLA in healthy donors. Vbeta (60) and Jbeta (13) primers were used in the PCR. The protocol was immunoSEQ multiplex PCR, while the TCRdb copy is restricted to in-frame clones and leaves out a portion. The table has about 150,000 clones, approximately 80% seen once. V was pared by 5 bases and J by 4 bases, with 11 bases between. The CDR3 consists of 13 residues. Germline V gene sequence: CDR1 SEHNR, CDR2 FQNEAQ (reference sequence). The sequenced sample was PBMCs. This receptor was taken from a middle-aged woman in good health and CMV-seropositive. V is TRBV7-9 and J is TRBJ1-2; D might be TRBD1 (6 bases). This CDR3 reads CASSMDSTYGYTF. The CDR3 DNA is TGTGCCAGCAGCATGGACAGTACCTATGGCTACACCTTC.